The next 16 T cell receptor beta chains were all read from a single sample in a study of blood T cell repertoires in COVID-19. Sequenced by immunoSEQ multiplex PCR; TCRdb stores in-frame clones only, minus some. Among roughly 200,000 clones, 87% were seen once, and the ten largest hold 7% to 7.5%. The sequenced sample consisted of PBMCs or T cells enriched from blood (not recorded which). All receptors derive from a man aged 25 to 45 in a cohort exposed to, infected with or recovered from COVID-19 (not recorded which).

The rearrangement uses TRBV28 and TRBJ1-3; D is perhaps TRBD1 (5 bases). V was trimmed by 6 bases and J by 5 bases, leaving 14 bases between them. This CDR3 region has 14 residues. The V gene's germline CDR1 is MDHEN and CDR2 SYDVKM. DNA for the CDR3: TGTGCCAGCAGGACAGACAGTACCCGAAACACCATATATTTT. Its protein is CASRTDSTRNTIYF.

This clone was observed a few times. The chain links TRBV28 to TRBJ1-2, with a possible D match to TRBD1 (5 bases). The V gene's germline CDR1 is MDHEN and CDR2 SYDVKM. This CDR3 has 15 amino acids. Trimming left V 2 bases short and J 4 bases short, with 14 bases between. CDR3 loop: CASSLRRAQGYGYTF. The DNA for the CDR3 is TGTGCCAGCAGTTTACGTCGTGCCCAGGGCTATGGCTACACCTTC.

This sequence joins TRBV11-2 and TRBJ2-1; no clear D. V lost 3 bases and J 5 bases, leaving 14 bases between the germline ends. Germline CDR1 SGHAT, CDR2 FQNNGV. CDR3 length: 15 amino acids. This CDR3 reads CASSFPARENNEQFF. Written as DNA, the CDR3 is TGTGCCAGCAGCTTCCCCGCGCGAGAAAACAATGAGCAGTTCTTC.

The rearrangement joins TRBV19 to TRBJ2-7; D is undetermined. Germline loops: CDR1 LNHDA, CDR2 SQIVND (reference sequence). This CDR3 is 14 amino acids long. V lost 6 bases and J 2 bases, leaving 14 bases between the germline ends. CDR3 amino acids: CASRSSQAPYEQYF. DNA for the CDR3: TGTGCCAGTAGGTCAAGCCAGGCCCCCTACGAGCAGTACTTC.

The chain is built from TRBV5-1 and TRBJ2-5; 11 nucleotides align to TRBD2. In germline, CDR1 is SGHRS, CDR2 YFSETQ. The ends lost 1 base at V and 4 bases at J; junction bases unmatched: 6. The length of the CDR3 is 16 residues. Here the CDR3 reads CASSLPELAGGETQYF. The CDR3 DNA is TGCGCCAGCAGCTTGCCTGAGCTAGCGGGAGGAGAGACCCAGTACTTC.

CDR3 in DNA: TGTGCCAGCAGCCAAGATGGCAAGTATTCACCCCTCCACTTT. Its protein is CASSQDGKYSPLHF. The chain employs TRBV3-1 (or the pseudogene TRBV3-2) and TRBJ1-6; D gene ambiguous. V was cut by 0 bases and J by 8 bases, with 8 bases left in between. This CDR3 has 14 residues. Germline CDR1 and CDR2: LGHDT and YNNKEL (reference sequence).

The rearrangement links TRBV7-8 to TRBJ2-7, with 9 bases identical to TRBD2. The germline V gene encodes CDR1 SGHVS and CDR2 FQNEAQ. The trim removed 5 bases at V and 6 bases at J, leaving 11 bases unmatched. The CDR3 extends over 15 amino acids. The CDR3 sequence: CASSPLAGGGLEQYF. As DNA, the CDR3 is TGTGCCAGCAGCCCCTTGGCGGGAGGGGGGCTCGAGCAGTACTTC.

Here the CDR3 reads CASSSHRTGESGLAAFF. The CDR3 DNA is TGTGCCAGCAGCTCCCATCGGACAGGGGAAAGCGGTTTAGCGGCTTTCTTT. The V and J genes are TRBV7-9 and TRBJ1-1; 9 bases line up with TRBD1. Unmatched junction bases numbered 20, after V lost 4 bases and J lost 11 bases. Germline V gene data show CDR1 as SEHNR and CDR2 as FQNEAQ (reference sequence). This CDR3 has 17 residues.

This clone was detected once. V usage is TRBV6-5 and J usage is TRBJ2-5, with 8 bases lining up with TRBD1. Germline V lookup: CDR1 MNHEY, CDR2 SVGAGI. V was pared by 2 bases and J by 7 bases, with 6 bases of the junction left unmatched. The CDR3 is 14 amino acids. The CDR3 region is CASSYPGTGGTQYF. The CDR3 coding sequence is TGTGCCAGCAGTTACCCCGGGACAGGAGGGACCCAGTACTTC.

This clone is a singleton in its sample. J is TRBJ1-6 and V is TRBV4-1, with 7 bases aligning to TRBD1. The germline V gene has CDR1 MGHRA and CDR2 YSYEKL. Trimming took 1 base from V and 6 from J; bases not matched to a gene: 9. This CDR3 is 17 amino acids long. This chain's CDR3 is CASSQGEQGTVNSPLHF. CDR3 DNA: TGCGCCAGCAGCCAAGGGGAACAAGGGACAGTTAATTCACCCCTCCACTTT.

The CDR3 coding sequence is TGTGCCAGCTCCCCCCGGACAGTAACTAGCAATCAGCCCCAGCATTTT. It translates to CASSPRTVTSNQPQHF. This chain uses TRBV27 with TRBJ1-5, with D possibly being TRBD1 (6 bases). Per the germline V gene, CDR1 is MNHEY and CDR2 is SMNVEV (reference sequence). Trimming removed 8 bases at V and 0 bases at J, with 17 bases between. This CDR3 is 16 amino acids long.

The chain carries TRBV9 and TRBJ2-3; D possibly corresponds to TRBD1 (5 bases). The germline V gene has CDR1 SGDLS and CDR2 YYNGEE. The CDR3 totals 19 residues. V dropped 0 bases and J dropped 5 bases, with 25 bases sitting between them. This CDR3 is CASSVGLGAAAMLGDTQYF. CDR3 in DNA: TGTGCCAGCAGCGTAGGTTTAGGGGCGGCCGCGATGTTGGGAGATACGCAGTATTTT.

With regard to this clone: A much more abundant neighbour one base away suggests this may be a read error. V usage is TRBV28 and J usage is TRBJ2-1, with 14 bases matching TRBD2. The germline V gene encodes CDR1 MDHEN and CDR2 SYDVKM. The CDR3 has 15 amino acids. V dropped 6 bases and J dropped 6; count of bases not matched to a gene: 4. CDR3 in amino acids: CASSPGLAGVNEQFF. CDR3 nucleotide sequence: TGTGCCAGCAGCCCGGGACTAGCGGGAGTCAATGAGCAGTTCTTC.

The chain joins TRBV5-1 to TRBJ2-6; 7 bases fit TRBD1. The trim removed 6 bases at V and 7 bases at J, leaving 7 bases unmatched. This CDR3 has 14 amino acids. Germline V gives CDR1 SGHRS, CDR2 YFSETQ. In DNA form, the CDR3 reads TGCGCCAGCACCGCCGGGACAGCAGCCAACGTCCTGACTTTC. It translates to CASTAGTAANVLTF.

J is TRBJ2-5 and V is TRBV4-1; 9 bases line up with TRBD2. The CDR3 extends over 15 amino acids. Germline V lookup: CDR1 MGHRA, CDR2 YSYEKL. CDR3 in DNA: TGCCCCCGCCGCCGACCGGGACTAGCAACAGAGACCCAGTACTTC. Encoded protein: CPRRRPGLATETQYF.

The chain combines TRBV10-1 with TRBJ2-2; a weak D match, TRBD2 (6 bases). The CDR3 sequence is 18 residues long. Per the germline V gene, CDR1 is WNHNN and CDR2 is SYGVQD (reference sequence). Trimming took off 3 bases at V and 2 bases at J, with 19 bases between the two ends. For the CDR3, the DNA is TGCGCCAGCAGTGAAAGGCACCCCTGGGGGGTAAACACCGGGGAGCTGTTTTTT. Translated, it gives CASSERHPWGVNTGELFF.